This T cell receptor (beta chain) was sequenced during a study of shared clonotypes between healthy human individuals. General study points: The sole specimen, blood, was sampled, and tissue repertoires likely differ. Estimated clonotype richness was generally higher in naive than memory subsets. Rarefaction curves obtained for sorted subsets showed sequencing incomplete despite large depth.

Template for every sorted-subset replicate PCR totaled around 200 ng DNA, some 30,000 T cell genomes. Here immunoSEQ multiplex PCR was the method, and the copy in TCRdb shows in-frame clones only, minus some. The data show millions of clones, under 95% seen once. Positively selected for CCR7, the CD45RO-negative cells used as naive CD8 cells excluded terminally differentiated effector memory CD45RA+ cells. Concerning this clone: Its target is not known.

The V and J ends lost 5 bases and 1 base respectively, with 12 bases between them. Germline CDR1 MDHEN, CDR2 SYDVKM. CDR3 length: 14 residues. This TCR derives from a man between 18 and 29 years old in good health. Some clones in this sample may be carry-over from other donors' samples. The chain carries TRBV28 and TRBJ2-7; no definite D call. The sequenced material came from naive CD8+ T cells from PBMCs. The CDR3 region has the DNA TGTGCCAGCAGTCCCCTACCGGGTTCCTACGAGCAGTACTTC. Its protein product is CASSPLPGSYEQYF.